What follows are 30 T cell receptor beta chains derived from one specimen sequenced in a study of T cell repertoires in cytomegalovirus infection. TCRdb independently ran MiXCR on the reads; one entry per CDR3 protein. The table records approximately 990,000 distinct CDR3 sequences, 25% to 40% of them present only once. No antigen is known for these receptors. The specimen was cultured CD8+ T cells from PBMCs, collected from culture after CMV antigen stimulation. Every receptor here comes from a human donor in good health (CMV status not recorded). Some clones in this sample may be carry-over from other donors' samples.

The rearrangement uses TRBV19 and TRBJ2-5, with D unclear. With 0 bases removed from V and 4 bases from J, the gap between germline ends came to 6 bases. This CDR3 contains 13 residues. The germline CDR1 and CDR2 sequences are LNHDA and SQIVND (reference sequence). The CDR3, as DNA: TGTGCCAGTAGTATAGATCGAGGAGAGACCCAGTACTTC. This codes for CASSIDRGETQYF.

This clonotype was counted at least ten times. V usage is TRBV28 and J usage is TRBJ2-7, with D unclear. Looked up from germline, CDR1 is MDHEN and CDR2 is SYDVKM. The CDR3 sequence is 14 residues long. Trimming shortened V by 7 bases and J by 0 bases, and 13 bases separated the two germline ends. The chain's CDR3 is CASTQNFFSYEQYF. In DNA, the CDR3 is TGTGCCAGCACCCAGAATTTTTTCTCCTACGAGCAGTACTTC.

This chain connects TRBV9 to TRBJ2-2, with TRBD1 as a possible D gene (6 bases). The CDR3 consists of 17 residues. The V gene's germline CDR1 is SGDLS and CDR2 YYNGEE. Trimming took 0 bases from V and 4 from J, leaving 16 bases between them. CDR3 sequence: CASSVDSKGGGTGELFF. CDR3 sequence (DNA): TGTGCCAGCAGCGTAGATTCAAAAGGGGGTGGCACCGGGGAGCTGTTTTTT.

This clonotype was detected a few times. The chain combines TRBV28 with TRBJ2-3; 7 nucleotides agree with TRBD2. The CDR3 is 14 amino acids. Per the germline V gene, CDR1 is MDHEN and CDR2 is SYDVKM. Unmatched junction bases numbered 5, after V lost 3 bases and J lost 5 bases. The CDR3: CASSFNSGGDTQYF. CDR3 DNA: TGTGCCAGCAGTTTTAATTCGGGGGGAGATACGCAGTATTTT.

In this sample, this clonotype turned up a few times. This chain links TRBV6-5 with TRBJ2-1; 10 bases match TRBD1. This CDR3 comprises 16 residues. With 5 bases clipped from V and 9 bases from J, the junction kept 13 bases outside the gene matches. Germline CDR1 and CDR2: MNHEY and SVGAGI. CDR3 amino acids: CASSPGTGEPSAEQFF. DNA of the CDR3: TGTGCCAGCAGTCCCGGGACAGGGGAACCTTCGGCTGAGCAGTTCTTC.

The rearrangement joins TRBV6-4 to TRBJ1-5; TRBD1 might be the D (6 bases). V shed 10 bases and J shed 4 bases, with 17 bases lying between them. Germline V gives CDR1 MRHNA, CDR2 SNTAGT. This CDR3 region has 14 residues. CDR3 loop: CAIGRGATNQPQHF. The CDR3, as DNA: TGTGCCATAGGGCGGGGGGCGACGAATCAGCCCCAGCATTTT.

A note on this clonotype: Just one base apart from a much larger clone, this may be a read error. The chain employs TRBV7-2 and TRBJ2-1, with 8 bases fitting TRBD2. Per germline, CDR1 SGHTA and CDR2 FQGNSA. The CDR3 loop spans 15 amino acids. The CDR3: CAGSYSGVVKNEQFF. Here the CDR3 DNA reads TGTGCCGGCAGCTATAGCGGGGTCGTTAAGAATGAGCAGTTCTTC.

This clonotype was seen a few times. This chain links TRBV5-1 with TRBJ2-1; no definite D call. Germline V gene data show CDR1 as SGHRS and CDR2 as YFSETQ. Between the trimmed V and J ends, which lost 0 bases and 4 bases, there was a span of 8 bases. This CDR3 spans 14 amino acids. The CDR3 is CASSLETAYNEQFF. In nucleotides, the CDR3 is TGCGCCAGCAGCTTGGAAACAGCGTACAATGAGCAGTTCTTC. The full variable domain, its missing parts supplied by reference TRBV5-1 and TRBJ2-1, is KAGVTQTPRYLIKTRGQQVTLSCSPISGHRSVSWYQQTPGQGLQFLFEYFSETQRNKGNFPGRFSGRQFSNSRSEMNVSTLELGDSALYLCASSLETAYNEQFFGPGTRLTVL.

In regard to this clonotype: Being one base from a much bigger clone, this may be a read error. This sequence joins TRBV9 and TRBJ2-1, with 8 bases aligning to TRBD2. Per the germline V gene, CDR1 is SGDLS and CDR2 is YYNGEE. V dropped 0 bases and J dropped 3; count of bases not matched to a gene: 2. This CDR3 spans 15 amino acids. The CDR3 reads CASSVGAGDYNEQFF. In DNA, the CDR3 is TGTGCCAGCAGCGTAGGAGCGGGGGACTACAATGAGCAGTTCTTC. Based on the CDR3 plus reference TRBV9 and TRBJ2-1, the full variable domain is DSGVTQTPKHLITATGQRVTLRCSPRSGDLSVYWYQQSLDQGLQFLIQYYNGEERAKGNILERFSAQQFPDLHSELNLSSLELGDSALYFCASSVGAGDYNEQFFGPGTRLTVL.

At least ten counts were recorded for this clonotype. J is TRBJ2-3 and V is TRBV7-6; TRBD2 matches 13 bases. The trim removed 4 bases at V and 3 bases at J, leaving 7 bases unmatched. The CDR3 length is 17 residues. The V gene's germline CDR1 is SGHVS and CDR2 FNYEAQ. The chain's CDR3 is CASSSGTSGALTDTQYF. CDR3 nucleotide sequence: TGTGCCAGCAGCTCCGGGACTAGCGGGGCCTTAACAGATACGCAGTATTTT.

This clonotype has only one observation. The chain recombines TRBV19 with TRBJ2-7; D might be TRBD2 (6 bases). This CDR3 comprises 11 residues. The germline gives CDR1 LNHDA, CDR2 SQIVND (reference sequence). CDR3 loop: CVTHGGIEQYF. The CDR3 DNA sequence: TGTGTCACCCATGGAGGGATCGAGCAGTACTTC.

This clonotype appeared once. CDR3 residues: CSAEAGAPQDEQFF. CDR3 DNA sequence: TGCAGTGCCGAAGCGGGGGCCCCTCAGGATGAGCAGTTCTTC. This sequence joins TRBV20-1 and TRBJ2-1; 8 bases map to TRBD2. Germline lookup yields CDR1 DFQATT and CDR2 SNEGSKA (reference sequence). The junction had 12 bases not matched to a gene; V was cut back by 6 bases and J by 8 bases. CDR3 size: 14 residues.

This clonotype was recorded many times. The genes are TRBV7-2 and TRBJ1-4; D is possibly TRBD1 (5 bases). CDR3 length: 16 residues. The V end was cut by 5 bases, the J end by 7 bases, with 20 bases between. Germline loops: CDR1 SGHTA, CDR2 FQGNSA. The CDR3 here is CASSTVPGPRGEKLFF. CDR3 bases: TGTGCCAGCAGCACGGTTCCGGGACCGAGGGGTGAAAAACTGTTTTTT.

This chain links TRBV2 with TRBJ2-5; TRBD2 might be the D (5 bases). Between the trimmed V and J ends, which lost 5 bases and 5 bases, there was a span of 18 bases. This CDR3 comprises 15 residues. Germline V lookup: CDR1 SNHLY, CDR2 FYNNEI. The DNA of the CDR3 is TGTGCCAGCAGTATCGTCCTAGCCATGACGGAGACCCAGTACTTC. Translation gives CASSIVLAMTETQYF.

In this sample, this clonotype turned up a few times. V and J are TRBV7-6 and TRBJ2-1; no clear D. This CDR3 has 14 residues. Germline V lookup: CDR1 SGHVS, CDR2 FNYEAQ. V lost 5 bases and J lost 9, with 17 bases in between. The CDR3 sequence is CASSPPLKGGEQFF. The CDR3 nucleotides read TGTGCCAGCAGCCCCCCTCTGAAGGGTGGTGAGCAGTTCTTC. Complete variable domain (other parts from reference TRBV7-6 and TRBJ2-1): GAGVSQSPRYKVTKRGQDVALRCDPISGHVSLYWYRQALGQGPEFLTYFNYEAQQDKSGLPNDRFSAERPEGSISTLTIQRTEQRDSAMYRCASSPPLKGGEQFFGPGTRLTVL.

This chain links TRBV7-3 with TRBJ2-1, with a weak D call TRBD1 (6 bases). V dropped 1 base and J dropped 8 bases, with 12 bases sitting between them. Germline lookup yields CDR1 SGHTA and CDR2 FQGTGA. The CDR3 runs 14 residues. In nucleotides, the CDR3 is TGTGCCAGCAGCTTAAACCGGCCAGGGGATGAGCAGTTCTTC. Translated, it gives CASSLNRPGDEQFF.

This clonotype has a handful of counts. This chain uses TRBV6-2 or TRBV6-3 with TRBJ1-6, with D uncertain. Germline V lookup: CDR1 MNHEY, CDR2 SVGEGT. V lost 7 bases to trimming and J lost 3 bases, with 13 bases between them. This CDR3 has 15 residues. The CDR3 protein is CASNDRGIYNSPLHF. CDR3 nucleotides: TGTGCCAGCAATGACCGGGGTATCTATAATTCACCCCTCCACTTT.

The rearrangement uses TRBV20-1 and TRBJ1-1; D not resolved. The CDR3 covers 12 residues. The V gene's germline CDR1 is DFQATT and CDR2 SNEGSKA (reference sequence). V dropped 1 base and J dropped 1 base, with 4 bases sitting between them. CDR3 sequence: CSARVGNTEAFF. In nucleotides, the CDR3 is TGCAGTGCTAGAGTGGGGAACACTGAAGCTTTCTTT.

The chain recombines TRBV4-1 with TRBJ2-1; D not resolved. Deletions cut 1 base from V and 0 bases from J, with 10 bases between. The CDR3 extends over 16 amino acids. CDR1 and CDR2 (germline): MGHRA, YSYEKL. CDR3 nucleotides: TGCGCCAGCAGCCAAGTTGACCTCGTCTCCTACAATGAGCAGTTCTTC. It specifies CASSQVDLVSYNEQFF.

In its sample, this clonotype was seen many times. This sequence joins TRBV7-8 and TRBJ1-5; no clear D. Trimming removed 1 base at V and 1 base at J, with 11 bases between. The CDR3 spans 16 residues. CDR1 is SGHVS and CDR2 is FQNEAQ in the germline V gene. CDR3 in amino acids: CASSLDSRQSNQPQHF. CDR3 bases: TGTGCCAGCAGCTTAGATTCGAGGCAGAGCAATCAGCCCCAGCATTTT.

This clonotype was seen many times. This chain connects TRBV7-2 to TRBJ2-2, with a possible D match to TRBD2 (6 bases). V lost 3 bases and J lost 2, with 7 bases in between. CDR1 SGHTA and CDR2 FQGNSA come from the germline V gene. The CDR3 extends over 14 amino acids. CDR3 in amino acids: CASSLRDNTGELFF. The CDR3 DNA follows: TGTGCCAGCAGCTTGCGGGATAACACCGGGGAGCTGTTTTTT.

In its sample, this clonotype was seen many times. The chain links TRBV19 to TRBJ1-1; 9 nucleotides align to TRBD1. Per the germline V gene, CDR1 is LNHDA and CDR2 is SQIVND (reference sequence). J gave up 5 bases and V 6 bases, and 4 bases lay outside the gene matches. This CDR3 is 13 amino acids long. The CDR3 DNA reads TGTGCCAGTAGGGACAGGGGACTGACTGAAGCTTTCTTT. Translated, it gives CASRDRGLTEAFF.

V usage is TRBV2 and J usage is TRBJ2-1; 7 positions match TRBD1. The length of the CDR3 is 16 residues. The trim removed 6 bases at V and 6 bases at J, leaving 14 bases unmatched. Germline V CDR1 and CDR2: SNHLY, FYNNEI. CDR3 region: CASRVNRGRFGNEQFF. The CDR3 nucleotides read TGTGCCAGCAGGGTGAACAGGGGCCGGTTTGGCAATGAGCAGTTCTTC.

The chain carries TRBV18 and TRBJ1-1; D is possibly TRBD1 (6 bases). This CDR3 contains 15 residues. Trimming took off 6 bases at V and 5 bases at J, with 19 bases between the two ends. The germline gives CDR1 KGHSH, CDR2 LQKENI. This chain's CDR3 is CASSSSLQGYTEAFF. Here the CDR3 DNA reads TGTGCCAGCTCGTCCTCTCTACAGGGATATACTGAAGCTTTCTTT.

This clonotype was counted many times. The chain joins TRBV7-8 to TRBJ2-1, with a tentative D call TRBD1 (7 bases). CDR3 length equals 14 residues. Germline CDR1 SGHVS, CDR2 FQNEAQ. V lost 5 bases to trimming and J lost 8 bases, with 16 bases between them. CDR3 bases: TGTGCCAGCAGCCGGGGGTTAGGGGGCGATGAGCAGTTCTTC. Its translation is CASSRGLGGDEQFF.

This rearrangement joins TRBV19 to TRBJ1-1; a possible D gene is TRBD1 (6 bases). The ends were cut back, 3 bases at V and 1 base at J, with 9 bases in the middle. This CDR3 spans 14 amino acids. CDR1 is LNHDA, CDR2 SQIVND, per germline (reference sequence). In DNA, the CDR3 is TGTGCCAGTAGTATGTCAGGGGCGAACACTGAAGCTTTCTTT. Translation: CASSMSGANTEAFF.

This clonotype was picked up one time. This chain connects TRBV27 to TRBJ1-4; no clear D. CDR1 and CDR2 from the germline V gene are MNHEY and SMNVEV (reference sequence). There are 13 residues in the CDR3. V was trimmed by 4 bases and J by 8 bases, leaving 11 bases between them. CDR3 bases: TGTGCCAGCAGTTCCAAAATACGGGAAAAACTGTTTTTT. It is translated as CASSSKIREKLFF.

The chain joins TRBV7-9 to TRBJ2-1; TRBD2 aligns across 11 bases. J was trimmed by 3 bases and V by 6 bases; bases with no gene match: 10. Per germline, CDR1 SEHNR and CDR2 FQNEAQ (reference sequence). CDR3 length equals 17 residues. CDR3 region: CASSSPLAGGSYNEQFF. The CDR3 DNA sequence: TGTGCCAGCAGTTCCCCCTTAGCGGGGGGGAGCTACAATGAGCAGTTCTTC.

This clonotype came up a few times. The gene calls are TRBV12-3 or TRBV12-4 and TRBJ1-2, with 7 bases aligning to TRBD1. V trimming: 1 base; J trimming: 6 bases; junction bases outside the gene matches: 5. The CDR3 covers 14 residues. CDR3 bases: TGTGCCAGCAGTTTAGGACAGGGCTATGATGGCTACACCTTC. Translation gives CASSLGQGYDGYTF.

This clonotype was observed a few times. The chain has TRBV7-2 and TRBJ2-5, with 8 bases matching TRBD1. V gave up 5 bases and J gave up 5 bases; unmatched junction bases: 7. The length of the CDR3 is 14 residues. Germline CDR1 and CDR2: SGHTA and FQGNSA. CDR3 bases: TGTGCCAGCAGCCTACCGACAGGGGAGGAGACCCAGTACTTC. As protein: CASSLPTGEETQYF.